This TCR beta chain is drawn from a study of blood T cell repertoires in COVID-19. Study in general: COVID-19 samples, acute and convalescent, were from the United States, Italy and Spain.

This clone has just one count. Data came from immunoSEQ multiplex PCR; TCRdb stores just in-frame clones and leaves some out. The sample lists around 250,000 clones, 70% to 90% occurring once. CDR3 size: 15 residues. CDR1 is MNHEY and CDR2 is SMNVEV in the germline V gene (reference sequence). V shed 5 bases and J 4 bases; nucleotides not matched to a gene: 7. Sequenced: peripheral blood. The chain employs TRBV27 and TRBJ1-1; TRBD1 matches 10 bases. The clonotype was recovered from a man aged 60-69 years with acute or convalescent COVID-19. The DNA for the CDR3 is TGTGCCAGCAGTGGGGGACAGGGGAAGGGCACTGAAGCTTTCTTT. This sequence encodes CASSGGQGKGTEAFF.